This TCR beta chain was obtained from a study of shared clonotypes between healthy human individuals. Method: immunoSEQ multiplex PCR; TCRdb's copy keeps in-frame clones and lacks some. This table has 2,500,000 or so clones, 93% appearing once. Trimming pared 4 bases from V and 3 bases from J, leaving 22 bases between. From germline, CDR1 is SGHVS and CDR2 FNYEAQ. CDR3 length equals 17 residues. The sequenced material came from naive CD4+ T cells from PBMCs. The subset was: CD45RA+ positively selected. This TCR was sampled from a man aged 18 to 30 in good health. Some clones in this sample may be carry-over from other donors' samples. The chain joins TRBV7-6 to TRBJ2-7; D possibly corresponds to TRBD2 (6 bases). CDR3 sequence (DNA): TGTGCCAGCAGCTCTCCAAAGGGAGGTAGCGGTTACTACGAGCAGTACTTC. This gives the protein CASSSPKGGSGYYEQYF. Combining the CDR3 with reference TRBV7-6 and TRBJ2-7 gives the whole variable domain GAGVSQSPRYKVTKRGQDVALRCDPISGHVSLYWYRQALGQGPEFLTYFNYEAQQDKSGLPNDRFSAERPEGSISTLTIQRTEQRDSAMYRCASSSPKGGSGYYEQYFGPGTRLTVT.